This TCR beta chain was found in a study of technical replicates of blood from a few donors. Germline CDR1 reads SQVTM; CDR2 reads ANQGSEA. This CDR3 spans 15 amino acids. J was trimmed by 3 bases and V by 1 base; bases with no gene match: 6. Using immunoSEQ multiplex PCR, the repertoire was profiled, and TCRdb retains in-frame clones only, with some absent. The sample contains roughly 74,000 clones, over 75% of which appear only once. V is TRBV29-1 and J is TRBJ2-7; TRBD2 matches at 10 bases. This receptor was taken from a human donor in good health. The material sequenced was T cells isolated from PBMCs. CDR3 bases: TGCAGCGTTGAAGCACCTAGCGGGAGTATCTACGAGCAGTACTTC. Translating gives CSVEAPSGSIYEQYF.